This TCR beta chain was sequenced in a study of neurological immune-mediated disorders. Broader study findings: Private repertoires in all groups were suggested, as expanded clones shared no CDR3 amino acid sequences across subjects. Expansion of TCR clones was greatest in HTLV-1-associated myelopathy and smallest in multiple sclerosis, where it fell below that of healthy controls.

A 10-nucleotide random UMI tagged transcripts in template-switch 5'RACE cDNA synthesis. TCRdb passed the 5' RACE reads through MiXCR, listing each CDR3 protein once. The repertoire holds over 55,000 distinct CDR3 sequences, with about 10% as singletons. Time point in this sample: longitudinal time-point 1 (baseline). The unsorted libraries originated from 2 million PBMCs that had been stored at -80 C. The J segment lost 0 bases and the V segment lost 2 bases, leaving 6 bases of the junction unmatched. Germline V gives CDR1 ENHRY, CDR2 SYGVKD. The CDR3 extends over 17 amino acids. This clonotype was counted ten times or more. Its target is not known.

Sequenced material: PBMCs. The chain links TRBV10-3 to TRBJ2-4, with 8 bases lining up with TRBD2. The sequence came from a male donor with HTLV-1-associated myelopathy (HAM/TSP). The CDR3 sequence: CAISEAEAGVAKNIQYF. The CDR3 nucleotides read TGTGCCATCAGTGAGGCCGAAGCGGGGGTAGCCAAAAACATTCAGTACTTC.